This T cell receptor beta chain was profiled in a study of shared clonotypes between healthy human individuals. TCRdb's copy holds only in-frame clones and misses some; the assay was immunoSEQ multiplex PCR. This table has 95,000 to 120,000 clones, about 70% appearing once. J lost 5 bases, V lost 1 base, and 2 bases had no gene match. This CDR3 has 15 amino acids. CDR1 and CDR2 (germline): WSHSY, SAAADI. This TCR came from a woman in her thirties in good health. Sequencing used memory CD8+ T cells sorted from blood. Subset here: CD45RO+ cells pooled with CCR7-negative TemRA cells. V gene TRBV10-2 combines with J gene TRBJ2-7; TRBD2 agrees at 13 bases. The CDR3 DNA follows: TGCGCCAGCAGTGAGTTTACTAGCGGGAGGGACGAGCAGTACTTC. Its protein product is CASSEFTSGRDEQYF.